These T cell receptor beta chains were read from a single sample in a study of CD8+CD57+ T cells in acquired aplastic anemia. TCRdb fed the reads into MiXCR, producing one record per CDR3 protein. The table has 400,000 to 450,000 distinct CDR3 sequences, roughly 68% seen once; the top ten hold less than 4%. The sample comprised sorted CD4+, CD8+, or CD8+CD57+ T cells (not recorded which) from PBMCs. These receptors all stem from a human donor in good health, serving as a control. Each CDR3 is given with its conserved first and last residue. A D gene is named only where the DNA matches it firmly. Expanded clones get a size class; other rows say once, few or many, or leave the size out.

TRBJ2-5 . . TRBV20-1 CSASGFGTHPQYF TGCAGTGCTAGTGGCTTCGGGACCCACCCCCAGTACTTC
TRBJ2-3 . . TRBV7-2 CASSFDRGTQYF TGTGCCAGCAGCTTCGATAGGGGTACGCAGTATTTT
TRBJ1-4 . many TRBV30 CAWTPKGVDEKLFF TGTGCCTGGACGCCGAAGGGGGTCGATGAAAAACTGTTTTTT
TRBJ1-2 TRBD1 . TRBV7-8 CASSDGGIGGARYGYTF TGTGCCAGCAGTGACGGAGGAATAGGGGGCGCGAGATATGGCTACACCTTC
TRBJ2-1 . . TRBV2 CASSSRTGFYTEQFF TGTGCCAGCAGCAGCCGGACCGGTTTCTACACTGAGCAGTTCTTC
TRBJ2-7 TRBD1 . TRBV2 CASSEGQGLEQYF TGTGCCAGCAGTGAGGGACAGGGGCTCGAGCAGTACTTC
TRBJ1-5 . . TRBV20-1 CSVAALGNYAQHF TGCAGTGTGGCAGCGTTAGGTAACTATGCCCAGCATTTT
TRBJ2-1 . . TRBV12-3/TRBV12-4 CASSHTYNEQFF TGTGCCAGCAGCCACACTTACAATGAGCAGTTCTTC
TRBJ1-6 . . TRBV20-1 CSAHTSYEQSPLHF TGCAGTGCCCACACAAGCTACGAGCAGTCACCCCTCCACTTT
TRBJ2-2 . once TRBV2 CASGATVSQNTGELFF TGTGCCAGCGGGGCCACGGTCAGTCAGAACACCGGGGAGCTGTTTTTT
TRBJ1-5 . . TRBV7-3 CASSVGQVDQDQQF TGCGCCAGCAGCGTGGGTCAGGTAGATCAAGACCAGCAGTTT
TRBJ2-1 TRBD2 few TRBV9 CASSEGVAGGGAVRHNEQFF TGTGCCAGCAGCGAAGGGGTAGCGGGGGGGGGGGCGGTAAGACACAATGAGCAGTTCTTC
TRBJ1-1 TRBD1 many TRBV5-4 CASSLGEGADTEAFF TGTGCCAGCAGCTTGGGGGAGGGGGCGGACACTGAAGCTTTCTTT
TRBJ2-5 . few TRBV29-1 CSVAGQETQYF TGCAGCGTGGCAGGGCAAGAGACCCAGTACTTC
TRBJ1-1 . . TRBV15 CASSRRSSWTNAEQFF TGTGCCAGCAGTAGACGCAGCAGCTGGACGAACGCTGAACAGTTCTTT
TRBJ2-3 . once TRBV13 CASSHVGNSYTDTQYF TGTGCCAGCAGTCACGTCGGGAACAGCTATACAGATACGCAGTATTTT
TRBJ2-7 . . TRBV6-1 CASSEGGIYEQYF TGTGCCAGCAGTGAAGGAGGAATCTACGAGCAGTACTTC
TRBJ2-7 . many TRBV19 CATKRGSYEQYF TGTGCCACTAAAAGGGGTTCCTACGAGCAGTACTTC
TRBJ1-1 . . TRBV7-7 CASSLASGTETQYAFF TGTGCTAGCAGCTTAGCCTCGGGAACGGAGACCCAGTACGCTTTCTTT
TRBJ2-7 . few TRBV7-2 CASSLVPGKDYEQYF TGTGCCAGCAGCTTAGTCCCGGGGAAGGACTACGAGCAGTACTTC
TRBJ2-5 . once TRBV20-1 CSASAGPRPTQYF TGCAGTGCTAGCGCGGGTCCCCGTCCCACCCAGTACTTC
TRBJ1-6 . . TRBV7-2 CASSQDYGEYISPLHF TGCGCCAGCAGCCAAGATTATGGGGAGTACATTTCTCCCCTCCACTTT
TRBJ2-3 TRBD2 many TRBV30 CAWTSGVGGTQYF TGTGCCTGGACTAGCGGGGTAGGAGGTACGCAGTATTTT
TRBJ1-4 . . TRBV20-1 CSVRERGRGQKLFF TGCAGCGTTAGAGAGCGAGGGCGGGGCCAAAAACTGTTTTTT
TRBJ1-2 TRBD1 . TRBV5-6 CASSLGTGGEEGYTF TGTGCCAGCAGCTTGGGGACAGGGGGCGAGGAAGGCTACACCTTC
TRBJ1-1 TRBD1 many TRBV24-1 CATSTTGGKTEAFF TGTGCCACCAGTACTACAGGGGGAAAGACTGAAGCTTTCTTT